A single sample gave rise to the 8 T cell receptor beta chains below, sequenced in a study of CD8+ T cells in alopecia areata. Sequencing relied on a cDNA template that was reverse transcribed from extracted RNA. Using immunoSEQ multiplex PCR, the repertoire was profiled, and TCRdb retains in-frame clones only, with some absent. Here the sample spans about 97,000 clones, approximately 42% being singletons. Sequenced material: CD4+ T cells sorted from blood. These receptors all come from a human donor with alopecia areata.

This clone was recorded a few times. V is TRBV28 and J is TRBJ1-4; D gene uncertain. The V and J ends lost 6 bases and 8 bases respectively, with 13 bases between them. The CDR3 is 13 amino acids. Germline lookup yields CDR1 MDHEN and CDR2 SYDVKM. The CDR3 DNA is TGTGCCAGCAGAGAAGCACCGGAGGAAAAACTGTTTTTT. Its protein is CASREAPEEKLFF.

The sample holds a few counts of this clone. The V gene is TRBV2, the J gene TRBJ2-7; D is unresolved. Per germline, CDR1 SNHLY and CDR2 FYNNEI. V dropped 2 bases and J dropped 4 bases, with 6 bases sitting between them. CDR3 size: 12 residues. The CDR3 coding sequence is TGTGCCAGCAGTGAATGGGCATACGAGCAGTACTTC. Translating gives CASSEWAYEQYF.

The genes are TRBV19 and TRBJ2-7; TRBD1 might be the D (5 bases). Germline V gene data show CDR1 as LNHDA and CDR2 as SQIVND (reference sequence). V was shortened by 5 bases and J by 0 bases, with 8 bases between the two germline ends. CDR3 length: 13 amino acids. The CDR3 protein is CASSRRDSYEQYF. The CDR3 DNA is TGTGCCAGTAGTCGCAGGGACTCCTACGAGCAGTACTTC.

This sequence joins TRBV6-5 and TRBJ1-5, with D possibly being TRBD1 (5 bases). V was cut by 4 bases and J by 1 base, with 11 bases left in between. Germline V CDR1 and CDR2: MNHEY, SVGAGI. CDR3 length equals 15 residues. CDR3 sequence (DNA): TGTGCCAGCAGTTTATCAGGGACGAGCAATCAGCCCCAGCATTTT. It yields the protein CASSLSGTSNQPQHF.

The V call is TRBV7-9, the J call TRBJ1-1; no firm D call. The CDR3 is 16 residues long. Trimming removed 3 bases from V and 1 base from J, with 15 bases in between. CDR1 is SEHNR and CDR2 is FQNEAQ in the germline V gene (reference sequence). Here the CDR3 DNA reads TGTGCCAGCAGCTTTCTCCTCAGTAGGGCGAACACTGAAGCTTTCTTT. Translation: CASSFLLSRANTEAFF.

The chain combines TRBV30 with TRBJ1-5; perhaps TRBD1 as D (5 bases). Per germline, CDR1 GTSNPN and CDR2 SVGIG (reference sequence). The CDR3 loop spans 13 amino acids. With 2 bases removed from V and 5 bases from J, the gap between germline ends came to 10 bases. The CDR3 spells CAWSTGKHQPQHF. The CDR3 DNA is TGTGCCTGGAGTACAGGTAAACATCAGCCCCAGCATTTT.

This clone was found a few times. The chain recombines TRBV5-8 with TRBJ2-5; unclear D gene. The V and J ends lost 4 bases and 7 bases respectively, with 8 bases between them. CDR3 size: 11 residues. The germline V gene encodes CDR1 SGHTS and CDR2 YDEGEE. The CDR3 nucleotides are TGTGCCAGCAGCGGAACTGGGACCCAGTACTTC. Amino acids: CASSGTGTQYF.

The chain couples TRBV7-9 to TRBJ1-5, with D unclear. This CDR3 has 13 amino acids. V lost 4 bases to trimming and J lost 0 bases, with 4 bases between them. Germline lookup yields CDR1 SEHNR and CDR2 FQNEAQ (reference sequence). CDR3 residues: CASSSSSNQPQHF. In DNA form, the CDR3 reads TGTGCCAGCAGCTCTAGTAGCAATCAGCCCCAGCATTTT.